This T cell receptor beta chain was documented in a study of blood T cell repertoires in COVID-19. About the research overall: Material from acute and convalescent COVID-19 was sourced from the United States, Italy and Spain.

As originally analysed: Amplification of reference gene primers provided the estimated nucleated cell counts. This table comes from immunoSEQ multiplex PCR, and its TCRdb copy is limited to in-frame clones, with some not included. V, J and clone size were drawn from that table, and D and trimming were deduced from the DNA. There are 350,000 to 550,000 clones in the sample; nearly 90% occur only once, and roughly 1.9% lies in the top ten. The length of the CDR3 is 15 residues. J lost 4 bases, V lost 1 base, and 5 bases had no gene match. Germline assignment: CDR1 SGHRS and CDR2 YFSETQ. This chain joins TRBV5-1 and TRBJ1-5; TRBD1 aligns across 7 bases. Sequenced input: PBMCs or T cells enriched from blood (not recorded which). The receptor comes from a woman aged 18-30 years with acute COVID-19. The CDR3 region is CASSLYGQANQPQHF. Written as DNA, the CDR3 is TGCGCCAGCAGCTTGTACGGACAGGCAAATCAGCCCCAGCATTTT.